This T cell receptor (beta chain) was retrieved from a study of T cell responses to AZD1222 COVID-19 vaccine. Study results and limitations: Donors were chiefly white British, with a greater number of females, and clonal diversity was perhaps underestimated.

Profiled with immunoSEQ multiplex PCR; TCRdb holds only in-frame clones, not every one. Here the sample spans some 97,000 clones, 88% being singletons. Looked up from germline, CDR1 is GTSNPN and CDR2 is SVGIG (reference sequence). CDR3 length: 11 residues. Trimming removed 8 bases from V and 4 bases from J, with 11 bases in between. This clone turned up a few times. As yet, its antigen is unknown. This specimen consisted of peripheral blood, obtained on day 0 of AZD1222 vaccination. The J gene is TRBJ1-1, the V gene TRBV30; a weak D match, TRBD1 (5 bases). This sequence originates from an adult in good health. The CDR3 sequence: CALQGTTEAFF. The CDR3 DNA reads TGTGCCCTTCAGGGAACCACTGAAGCTTTCTTT.